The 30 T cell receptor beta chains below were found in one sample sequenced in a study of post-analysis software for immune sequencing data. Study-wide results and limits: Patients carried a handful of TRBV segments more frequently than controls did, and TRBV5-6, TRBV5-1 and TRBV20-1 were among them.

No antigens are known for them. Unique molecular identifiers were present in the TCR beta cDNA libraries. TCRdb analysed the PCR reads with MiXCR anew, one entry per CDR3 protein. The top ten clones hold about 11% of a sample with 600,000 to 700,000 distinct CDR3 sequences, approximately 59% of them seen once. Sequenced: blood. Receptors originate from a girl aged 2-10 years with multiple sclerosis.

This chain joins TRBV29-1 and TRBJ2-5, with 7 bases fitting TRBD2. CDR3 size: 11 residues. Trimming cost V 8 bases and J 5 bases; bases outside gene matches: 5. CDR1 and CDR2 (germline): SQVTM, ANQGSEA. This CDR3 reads CSYLGGETQYF. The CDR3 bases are TGCAGCTACCTCGGGGGGGAGACCCAGTACTTC.

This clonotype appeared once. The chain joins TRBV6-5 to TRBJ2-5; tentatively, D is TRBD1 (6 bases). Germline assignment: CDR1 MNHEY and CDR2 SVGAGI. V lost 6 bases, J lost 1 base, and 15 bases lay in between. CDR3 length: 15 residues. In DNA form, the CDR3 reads TGTGCCAGCAGCACACAGACAGGCTTCCAAGAGACCCAGTACTTC. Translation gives CASSTQTGFQETQYF.

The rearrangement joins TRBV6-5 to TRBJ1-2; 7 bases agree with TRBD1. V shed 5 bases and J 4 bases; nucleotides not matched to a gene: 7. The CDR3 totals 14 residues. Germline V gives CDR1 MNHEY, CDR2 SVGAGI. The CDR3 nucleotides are TGTGCCAGCAGTCCAACAGGGGCTGGCTATGGCTACACCTTC. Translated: CASSPTGAGYGYTF.

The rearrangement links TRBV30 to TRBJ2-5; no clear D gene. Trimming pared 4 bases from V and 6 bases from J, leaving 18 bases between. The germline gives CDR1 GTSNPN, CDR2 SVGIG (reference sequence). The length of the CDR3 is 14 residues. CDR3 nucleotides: TGTGCCTGGAATCCGACATCCGGGTCGCAGACCCAGTACTTC. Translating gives CAWNPTSGSQTQYF.

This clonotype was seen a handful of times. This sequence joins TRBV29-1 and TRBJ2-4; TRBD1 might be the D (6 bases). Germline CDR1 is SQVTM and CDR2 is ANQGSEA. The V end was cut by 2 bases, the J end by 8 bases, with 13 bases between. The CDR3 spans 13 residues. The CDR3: CSVERSEGDIQYF. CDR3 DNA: TGCAGCGTTGAAAGGAGCGAGGGGGACATTCAGTACTTC.

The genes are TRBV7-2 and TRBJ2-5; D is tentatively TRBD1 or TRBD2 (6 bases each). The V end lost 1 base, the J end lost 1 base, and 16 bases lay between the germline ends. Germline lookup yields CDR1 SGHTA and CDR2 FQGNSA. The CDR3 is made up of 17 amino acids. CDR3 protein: CASSLVGPGAIQETQYF. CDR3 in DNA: TGTGCCAGCAGCTTAGTAGGGCCGGGGGCCATCCAAGAGACCCAGTACTTC.

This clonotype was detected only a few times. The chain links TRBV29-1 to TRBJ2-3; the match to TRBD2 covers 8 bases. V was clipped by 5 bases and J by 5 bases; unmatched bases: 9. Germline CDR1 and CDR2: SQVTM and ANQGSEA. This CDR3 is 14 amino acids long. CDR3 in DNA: TGCAGCGTTCCCCCTAGCGGGCTGGGAGATACGCAGTATTTT. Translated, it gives CSVPPSGLGDTQYF.

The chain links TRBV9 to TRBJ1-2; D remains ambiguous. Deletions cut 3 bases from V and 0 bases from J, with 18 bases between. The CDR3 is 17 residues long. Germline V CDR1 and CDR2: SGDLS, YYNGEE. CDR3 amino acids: CASSAVSPQLANYGYTF. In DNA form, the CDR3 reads TGTGCCAGCAGCGCCGTTTCACCACAGCTCGCTAACTATGGCTACACCTTC.

The CDR3 loop is CAISESEKIFYGYTF. The CDR3 coding sequence is TGTGCCATCAGTGAGTCGGAGAAGATTTTCTATGGCTACACCTTC. V usage is TRBV10-3 and J usage is TRBJ1-2, with D uncertain. V lost 0 bases and J lost 4, with 12 bases in between. This CDR3 spans 15 amino acids. From germline, CDR1 is ENHRY and CDR2 SYGVKD.

The CDR3 coding sequence is TGTGCCAGCAGTCCCCCGACAGGGGATGGCTACACCTTC. Translation gives CASSPPTGDGYTF. This rearrangement joins TRBV28 to TRBJ1-2, with 8 bases matching TRBD1. Germline lookup yields CDR1 MDHEN and CDR2 SYDVKM. CDR3 length equals 13 residues. J gave up 6 bases and V 5 bases, and 5 bases lay outside the gene matches.

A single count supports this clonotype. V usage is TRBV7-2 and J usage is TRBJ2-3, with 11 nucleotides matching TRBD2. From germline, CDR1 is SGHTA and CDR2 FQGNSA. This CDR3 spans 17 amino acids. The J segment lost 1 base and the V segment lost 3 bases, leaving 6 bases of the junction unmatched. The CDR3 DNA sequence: TGTGCCAGCAGCTTCCGCAGGGGACTAGCGGGCACAGATACGCAGTATTTT. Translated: CASSFRRGLAGTDTQYF.

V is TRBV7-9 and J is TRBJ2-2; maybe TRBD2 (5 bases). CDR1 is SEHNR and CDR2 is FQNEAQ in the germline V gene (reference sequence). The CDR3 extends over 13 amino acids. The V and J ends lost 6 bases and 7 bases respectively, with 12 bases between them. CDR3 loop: CASRLEGGGELFF. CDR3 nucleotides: TGTGCCAGCAGACTTGAGGGTGGCGGGGAGCTGTTTTTT.

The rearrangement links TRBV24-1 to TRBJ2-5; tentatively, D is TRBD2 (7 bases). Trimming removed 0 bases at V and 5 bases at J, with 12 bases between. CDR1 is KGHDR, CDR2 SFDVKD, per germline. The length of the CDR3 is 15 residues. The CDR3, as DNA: TGTGCCACCAGTGATTTGCGGGGGGCGCGTGAGACCCAGTACTTC. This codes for CATSDLRGARETQYF.

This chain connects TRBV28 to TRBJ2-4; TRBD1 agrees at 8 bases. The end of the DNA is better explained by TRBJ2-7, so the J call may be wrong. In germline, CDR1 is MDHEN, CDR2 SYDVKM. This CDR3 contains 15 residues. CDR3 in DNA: TGTGCCAGCAGTGGCAATGCCCAGGGGGCCGACGAGCAGTACTTC. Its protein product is CASSGNAQGADEQYF.

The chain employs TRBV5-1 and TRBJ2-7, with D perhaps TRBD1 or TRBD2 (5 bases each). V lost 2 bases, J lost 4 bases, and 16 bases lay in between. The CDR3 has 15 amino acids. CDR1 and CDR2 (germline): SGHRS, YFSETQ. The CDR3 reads CASSFSGAVGYEQYF. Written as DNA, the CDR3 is TGCGCCAGCAGCTTCTCCGGGGCCGTGGGGTACGAGCAGTACTTC. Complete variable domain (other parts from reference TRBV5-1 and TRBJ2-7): KAGVTQTPRYLIKTRGQQVTLSCSPISGHRSVSWYQQTPGQGLQFLFEYFSETQRNKGNFPGRFSGRQFSNSRSEMNVSTLELGDSALYLCASSFSGAVGYEQYFGPGTRLTVT.

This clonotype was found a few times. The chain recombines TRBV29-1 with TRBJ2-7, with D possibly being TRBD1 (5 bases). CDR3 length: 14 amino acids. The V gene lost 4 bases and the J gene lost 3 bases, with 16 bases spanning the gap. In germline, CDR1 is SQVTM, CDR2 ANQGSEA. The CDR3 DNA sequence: TGCAGCGTTGTCCGGCAGGGAACTTACTACGAGCAGTACTTC. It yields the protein CSVVRQGTYYEQYF.

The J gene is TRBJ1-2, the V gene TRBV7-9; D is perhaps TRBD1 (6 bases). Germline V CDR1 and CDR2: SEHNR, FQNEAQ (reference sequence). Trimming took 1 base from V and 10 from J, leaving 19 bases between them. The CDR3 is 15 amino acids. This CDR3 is CASSLDRERYYDYTF. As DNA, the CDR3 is TGTGCCAGCAGCTTAGACAGGGAGCGGTACTACGACTACACCTTC. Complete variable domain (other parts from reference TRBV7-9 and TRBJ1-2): DTGVSQNPRHKITKRGQNVTFRCDPISEHNRLYWYRQTLGQGPEFLTYFQNEAQLEKSRLLSDRFSAERPKGSFSTLEIQRTEQGDSAMYLCASSLDRERYYDYTFGSGTRLTVV.

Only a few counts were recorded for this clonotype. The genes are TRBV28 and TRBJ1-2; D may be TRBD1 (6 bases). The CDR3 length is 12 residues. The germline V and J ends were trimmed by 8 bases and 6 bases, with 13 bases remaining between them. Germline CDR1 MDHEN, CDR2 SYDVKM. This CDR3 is CASGQWVDGYTF. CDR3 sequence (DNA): TGTGCCAGCGGACAGTGGGTCGATGGCTACACCTTC.

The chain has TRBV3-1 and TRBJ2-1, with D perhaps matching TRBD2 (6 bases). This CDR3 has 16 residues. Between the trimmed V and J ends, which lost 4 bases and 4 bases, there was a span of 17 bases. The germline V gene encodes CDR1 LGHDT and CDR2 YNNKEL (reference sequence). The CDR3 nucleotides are TGTGCCAGCAGCCCCGTCGGGGGATCTTCGTACAATGAGCAGTTCTTC. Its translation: CASSPVGGSSYNEQFF.

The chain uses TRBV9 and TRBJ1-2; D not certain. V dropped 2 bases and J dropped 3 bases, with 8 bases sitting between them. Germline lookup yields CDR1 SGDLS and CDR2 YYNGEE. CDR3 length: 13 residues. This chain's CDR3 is CASSVVSDYGYTF. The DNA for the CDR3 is TGTGCCAGCAGCGTTGTCAGCGACTATGGCTACACCTTC.

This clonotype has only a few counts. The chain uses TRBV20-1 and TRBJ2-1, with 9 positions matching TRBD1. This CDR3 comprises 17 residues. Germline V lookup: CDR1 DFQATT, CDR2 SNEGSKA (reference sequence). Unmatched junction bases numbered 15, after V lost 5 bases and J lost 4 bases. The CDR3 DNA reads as TGCAGTGCTGCCCCTATTTCCGGGACAGGGCGTTACAATGAGCAGTTCTTC. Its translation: CSAAPISGTGRYNEQFF.

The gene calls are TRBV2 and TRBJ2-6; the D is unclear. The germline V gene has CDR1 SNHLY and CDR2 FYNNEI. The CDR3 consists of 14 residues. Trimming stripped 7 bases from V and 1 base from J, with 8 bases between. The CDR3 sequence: CASTPNSGANVLTF. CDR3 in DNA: TGTGCCAGCACTCCTAATTCTGGGGCCAACGTCCTGACTTTC. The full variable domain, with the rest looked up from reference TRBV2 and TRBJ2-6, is EPEVTQTPSHQVTQMGQEVILRCVPISNHLYFYWYRQILGQKVEFLVSFYNNEISEKSEIFDDQFSVERPDGSNFTLKIRSTKLEDSAMYFCASTPNSGANVLTFGAGSRLTVL.

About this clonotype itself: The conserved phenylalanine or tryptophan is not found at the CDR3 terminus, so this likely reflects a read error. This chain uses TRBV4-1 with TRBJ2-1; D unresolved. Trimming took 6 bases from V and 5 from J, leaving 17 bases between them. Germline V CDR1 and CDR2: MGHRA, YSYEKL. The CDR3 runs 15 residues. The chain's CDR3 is CASRQERFGNNEQFC. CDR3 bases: TGCGCCAGCAGGCAGGAGAGGTTTGGGAACAATGAGCAGTTCTGC.

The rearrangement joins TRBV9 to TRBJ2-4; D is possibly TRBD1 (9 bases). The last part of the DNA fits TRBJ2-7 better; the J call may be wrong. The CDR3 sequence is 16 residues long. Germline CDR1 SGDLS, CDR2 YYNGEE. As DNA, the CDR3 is TGTGCCAGCAGCGTGGGAACCGGGACAGGGACTAGCGAGCAGTACTTC. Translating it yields CASSVGTGTGTSEQYF.

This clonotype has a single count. The CDR3 DNA is TGTGCCAGCAGCCAACAGTCTCGACTCTATAAGCAGTTCTTC. Amino acids: CASSQQSRLYKQFF. The chain has TRBV14 and TRBJ2-1; D is undetermined. Germline V gives CDR1 SGHDN, CDR2 FVKESK. The CDR3 covers 14 residues. V lost 2 bases and J lost 11, with 16 bases in between.

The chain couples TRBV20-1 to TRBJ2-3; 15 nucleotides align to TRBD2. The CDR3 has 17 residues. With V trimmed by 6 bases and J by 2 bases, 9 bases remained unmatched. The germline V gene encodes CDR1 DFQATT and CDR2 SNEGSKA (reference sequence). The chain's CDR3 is CSATRTSGRASTDTQYF. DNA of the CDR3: TGCAGTGCAACCAGGACTAGCGGGAGGGCTTCCACAGATACGCAGTATTTT.

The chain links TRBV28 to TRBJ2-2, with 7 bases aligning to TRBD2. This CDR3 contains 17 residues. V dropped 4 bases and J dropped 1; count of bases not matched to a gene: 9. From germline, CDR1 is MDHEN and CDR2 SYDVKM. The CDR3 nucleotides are TGTGCCAGCAGTTCCCTGGGGGGGGGTCGGAACACCGGGGAGCTGTTTTTT. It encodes CASSSLGGGRNTGELFF. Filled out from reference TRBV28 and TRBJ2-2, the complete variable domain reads DVKVTQSSRYLVKRTGEKVFLECVQDMDHENMFWYRQDPGLGLRLIYFSYDVKMKEKGDIPEGYSVSREKKERFSLILESASTNQTSMYLCASSSLGGGRNTGELFFGEGSRLTVL.

The CDR3 nucleotides are TGTGCCATCAGTTACGAGCGAGAGACCCAGTACTTC. Protein product: CAISYERETQYF. This chain links TRBV10-3 with TRBJ2-5; no clear D. The CDR3 has 12 residues. Deletions cut 5 bases from V and 4 bases from J, with 8 bases between. CDR1 is ENHRY, CDR2 SYGVKD, per germline.

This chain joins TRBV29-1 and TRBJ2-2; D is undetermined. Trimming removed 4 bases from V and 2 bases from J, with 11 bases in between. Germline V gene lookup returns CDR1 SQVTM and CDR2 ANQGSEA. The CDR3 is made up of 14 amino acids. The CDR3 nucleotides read TGCAGCGTTGTTCCAGGAGATAACACCGGGGAGCTGTTTTTT. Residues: CSVVPGDNTGELFF.

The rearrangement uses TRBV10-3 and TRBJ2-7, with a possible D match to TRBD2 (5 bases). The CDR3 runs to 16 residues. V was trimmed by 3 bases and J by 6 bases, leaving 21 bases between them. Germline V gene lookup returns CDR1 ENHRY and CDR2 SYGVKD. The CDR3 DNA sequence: TGTGCCATCAGTGAAGGTCTAGCCCCCGCGAAAGGCGAGCAGTACTTC. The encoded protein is CAISEGLAPAKGEQYF.